The present T cell receptor beta chain was sequenced within a study of blood T cell repertoires in COVID-19. Study as a whole: Collection of acute and convalescent COVID-19 samples took place in the United States, Italy and Spain. T cells, B-cell-depleted T cells, or PBMCs supplied cDNA or gDNA.

Per the authors' pipeline: Reference gene primer amplification yielded estimated nucleated cell counts. Profiling relied on immunoSEQ multiplex PCR, and the TCRdb table lists in-frame clones only, not all of them. That table is the source of V, J and clone size, and D and trimming were worked out from the DNA. The data hold 200,000 to 300,000 clones, with about nine tenths observed a single time. Germline V gene lookup returns CDR1 LGHNA and CDR2 YNFKEQ. CDR3 length: 18 residues. The V end was cut by 1 base, the J end by 0 bases, with 16 bases between. The sequencing input was peripheral blood. V gene TRBV4-2 combines with J gene TRBJ1-3; a weak D match, TRBD1 (5 bases). The TCR originated in a woman aged 35 to 49 with acute or convalescent COVID-19. CDR3 bases: TGTGCCAGCAGCCAAGTTCCGATTGGGCAGGGCTCTGGAAACACCATATATTTT. Amino acid sequence: CASSQVPIGQGSGNTIYF.